Following are 23 T cell receptor beta chains from one sample sequenced in a study of blood T cell repertoires in COVID-19. Assay used: immunoSEQ multiplex PCR; TCRdb lists only in-frame clones, some missing. The sample shows around 30,000 clones, 70% to 85% of them seen only once. Input material: peripheral blood. The receptor set was obtained from a human donor in a cohort sampled during active COVID-19.

The chain employs TRBV19 and TRBJ2-1, with TRBD2 identical over 13 bases. The CDR3 loop spans 17 amino acids. V was pared by 6 bases and J by 1 base, with 6 bases of the junction left unmatched. Germline values: CDR1 LNHDA, CDR2 SQIVND (reference sequence). In DNA, the CDR3 is TGTGCCAGTAGGACGACTAGCGGGGGGACATCCTACAATGAGCAGTTCTTC. Its protein is CASRTTSGGTSYNEQFF.

This clone has more than one count but fewer than ten. V usage is TRBV30 and J usage is TRBJ1-2, with 10 positions matching TRBD1. V gave up 7 bases and J gave up 7 bases; unmatched junction bases: 9. Germline CDR1 and CDR2: GTSNPN and SVGIG (reference sequence). This CDR3 is built from 13 residues. As DNA, the CDR3 is TGTGCCTCGCCGGGACAGGGGAGGTTTGGCTACACCTTC. Residues: CASPGQGRFGYTF.

The chain combines TRBV18 with TRBJ2-5; 7 bases line up with TRBD1. The V gene end was trimmed by 3 bases and the J gene end by 4 bases; junction bases not matched to a gene: 14. CDR1 and CDR2 from the germline V gene are KGHSH and LQKENI. The CDR3 contains 17 residues. The CDR3: CASSPRQGDPLGETQYF. Here the CDR3 DNA reads TGTGCCAGCTCACCGAGACAGGGAGATCCACTCGGAGAGACCCAGTACTTC. The variable domain in full, completed from reference TRBV18 and TRBJ2-5, reads NAGVMQNPRHLVRRRGQEARLRCSPMKGHSHVYWYRQLPEEGLKFMVYLQKENIIDESGMPKERFSAEFPKEGPSILRIQQVVRGDSAAYFCASSPRQGDPLGETQYFGPGTRLLVL.

The chain carries TRBV2 and TRBJ2-5, with TRBD2 identical over 12 bases. Losses at the gene ends were 5 bases for V and 3 bases for J; bases not matched to a gene: 7. Germline V gives CDR1 SNHLY, CDR2 FYNNEI. This CDR3 has 16 residues. CDR3 DNA sequence: TGTGCCAGCAGTAGTACTAGCGGGGGGCGGAAAGAGACCCAGTACTTC. Amino acids: CASSSTSGGRKETQYF.

This clone was found a few times. This chain links TRBV2 with TRBJ1-3, with unresolved D. V was pared by 4 bases and J by 6 bases, with 4 bases between. The germline gives CDR1 SNHLY, CDR2 FYNNEI. This CDR3 is 11 amino acids long. CDR3 coding DNA: TGTGCCAGCAGTGTCCAAAACACCATATATTTT. This gives the protein CASSVQNTIYF.

CDR3 DNA sequence: TGTGCCAGCAGTGTATTAGGACTAGCGCGCACAGATACGCAGTATTTT. Translated: CASSVLGLARTDTQYF. The chain employs TRBV6-1 and TRBJ2-3; 9 bases are shared with TRBD2. Germline V gene data show CDR1 as MNHNS and CDR2 as SASEGT. The CDR3 has 16 residues. The V and J ends lost 4 bases and 1 base, in that order; junction bases with no gene match: 6.

The chain carries TRBV20-1 and TRBJ1-1; a weak D match, TRBD1 (5 bases). The V gene's germline CDR1 is DFQATT and CDR2 SNEGSKA (reference sequence). V shed 3 bases and J shed 1 base, with 9 bases lying between them. CDR3 size: 13 residues. The CDR3 loop is CSASRTKNTEAFF. The CDR3 DNA is TGCAGTGCTAGTAGGACAAAGAACACTGAAGCTTTCTTT.

The CDR3 reads CASSWSTGEYGYTF. CDR3 coding DNA: TGTGCCAGCAGCTGGAGTACAGGGGAGTACGGCTACACCTTC. The genes are TRBV5-8 and TRBJ1-2, with TRBD1 identical over 7 bases. This CDR3 has 14 residues. With 3 bases clipped from V and 8 bases from J, the junction kept 10 bases outside the gene matches. Germline V gene lookup returns CDR1 SGHTS and CDR2 YDEGEE.

This clone was counted only a few times. The V and J genes are TRBV6-5 and TRBJ1-5; D is possibly TRBD1 (6 bases). Between the trimmed V and J ends, which lost 5 bases and 13 bases, there was a span of 15 bases. Germline V gives CDR1 MNHEY, CDR2 SVGAGI. The CDR3 loop spans 12 amino acids. DNA of the CDR3: TGTGCCAGCAGTAGGGGGTTAGGCCCACAGCATTTT. Translating gives CASSRGLGPQHF.

The chain carries TRBV28 and TRBJ2-5; D is unclear. The CDR3 totals 11 residues. V dropped 4 bases and J dropped 4 bases, with 4 bases sitting between them. Per the germline V gene, CDR1 is MDHEN and CDR2 is SYDVKM. The CDR3 region is CASSSGETQYF. The CDR3 coding sequence is TGTGCCAGCAGTTCCGGAGAGACCCAGTACTTC.

V gene TRBV30 combines with J gene TRBJ2-7; 10 nucleotides align to TRBD1. J was trimmed by 5 bases and V by 4 bases; bases with no gene match: 5. CDR1 GTSNPN and CDR2 SVGIG come from the germline V gene (reference sequence). This CDR3 has 13 amino acids. CDR3 DNA: TGTGCCTGGAACAGACAGGGGGCCCACGAGCAGTACTTC. Its protein product is CAWNRQGAHEQYF.

The rearrangement uses TRBV7-9 and TRBJ2-2, with no clear D. From germline, CDR1 is SEHNR and CDR2 FQNEAQ (reference sequence). The CDR3 runs 15 residues. With 3 bases removed from V and 4 bases from J, the gap between germline ends came to 12 bases. The CDR3 DNA reads TGTGCCAGCAGCTTCGTGTTAACCAGCACCGGGGAGCTGTTTTTT. Protein: CASSFVLTSTGELFF.

This clone was counted between two and nine times. The chain has TRBV5-8 and TRBJ1-2, with 7 bases identical to TRBD1. The V segment lost 3 bases and the J segment 8 bases; nucleotides outside the gene matches: 10. Germline V gives CDR1 SGHTS, CDR2 YDEGEE. The CDR3 sequence is 14 residues long. CDR3 nucleotide sequence: TGTGCCAGCAGCTCCGACAGGGCTGCTGGGGGCTACACCTTC. It codes for CASSSDRAAGGYTF.

The V and J genes are TRBV12-3 or TRBV12-4 and TRBJ1-1, with D maybe TRBD1 (5 bases). V was trimmed by 6 bases and J by 3 bases, leaving 11 bases between them. This CDR3 comprises 13 residues. The CDR3 loop is CASSLRAYTEAFF. The CDR3 DNA reads as TGTGCCAGCAGCCTCAGGGCGTACACTGAAGCTTTCTTT.

The chain employs TRBV19 and TRBJ2-2; 9 nucleotides agree with TRBD1. Per germline, CDR1 LNHDA and CDR2 SQIVND (reference sequence). Unmatched junction bases numbered 13, after V lost 4 bases and J lost 4 bases. The CDR3 has 18 residues. The CDR3: CASSTSLLDRGGTGELFF. The CDR3 DNA follows: TGTGCCAGTAGTACCTCCCTATTGGACAGGGGAGGCACCGGGGAGCTGTTTTTT.

V gene TRBV27 combines with J gene TRBJ2-5, with TRBD2 matching over 7 bases. Trimming took 5 bases from V and 5 from J; bases not matched to a gene: 11. Germline-derived CDR1 and CDR2 are MNHEY and SMNVEV (reference sequence). This CDR3 spans 15 amino acids. The CDR3 sequence is CASSPRTRGVETQYF. As DNA, the CDR3 is TGTGCCAGCAGTCCCCGGACTAGAGGGGTGGAGACCCAGTACTTC.

The chain links TRBV6-5 to TRBJ1-4; 8 bases are shared with TRBD1. This CDR3 spans 14 amino acids. Germline CDR1 MNHEY, CDR2 SVGAGI. J lost 8 bases, V lost 7 bases, and 9 bases had no gene match. In nucleotides, the CDR3 is TGTGCCAGCAACCCGACAGGGGTTGGGGAAAAACTGTTTTTT. This gives the protein CASNPTGVGEKLFF.

V and J are TRBV5-6 and TRBJ2-3, with D unclear. Germline V lookup: CDR1 SGHDT, CDR2 YYEEEE. CDR3 length: 14 residues. The V and J ends lost 2 bases and 3 bases respectively, with 10 bases between them. The CDR3 spells CASSFLSETDTQYF. CDR3 sequence (DNA): TGTGCCAGCAGCTTCTTGTCGGAGACAGATACGCAGTATTTT.

The CDR3 spells CASRAGTGNQPQHF. CDR3 bases: TGTGCCAGCCGCGCCGGGACAGGGAATCAGCCCCAGCATTTT. The chain uses TRBV28 and TRBJ1-5; 9 bases agree with TRBD1. Germline CDR1 reads MDHEN; CDR2 reads SYDVKM. V dropped 8 bases and J dropped 4; count of bases not matched to a gene: 6. This CDR3 has 14 residues.

The V gene is TRBV6-5, the J gene TRBJ2-3; TRBD2 aligns across 10 bases. In germline, CDR1 is MNHEY, CDR2 SVGAGI. The CDR3 is made up of 16 amino acids. V was clipped by 2 bases and J by 4 bases; unmatched bases: 6. CDR3 sequence reads: CASSYTSSGGSDTQYF. The CDR3 nucleotides read TGTGCCAGCAGTTACACTTCTAGCGGGGGTTCAGATACGCAGTATTTT.

The V gene is TRBV7-8, the J gene TRBJ2-5; TRBD1 agrees at 9 bases. Germline V gene data show CDR1 as SGHVS and CDR2 as FQNEAQ. CDR3 size: 15 residues. V was clipped by 5 bases and J by 5 bases; unmatched bases: 9. CDR3 sequence reads: CASSAGTGGTETQYF. The CDR3 DNA sequence: TGTGCCAGCAGCGCAGGAACAGGGGGCACGGAGACCCAGTACTTC.

This chain connects TRBV3-1 (or the pseudogene TRBV3-2) to TRBJ1-2, with TRBD1 matching 12 bases. There are 14 residues in the CDR3. Germline trimming cut 4 bases from V and 8 bases from J; bases unmatched to any gene: 5. Germline V lookup: CDR1 LGHDT, CDR2 YNNKEL (reference sequence). The CDR3 bases are TGTGCCAGCAGCCGGGGACAGGGGGCAAACGGCTACACCTTC. This translates into CASSRGQGANGYTF.

V is TRBV6-5 and J is TRBJ1-1; 8 bases line up with TRBD1. Germline values: CDR1 MNHEY, CDR2 SVGAGI. The CDR3 extends over 15 amino acids. J gave up 4 bases and V 5 bases, and 9 bases lay outside the gene matches. CDR3 nucleotide sequence: TGTGCCAGCAGTCGGACAGGGACGTTGGGCACTGAAGCTTTCTTT. The encoded protein is CASSRTGTLGTEAFF.